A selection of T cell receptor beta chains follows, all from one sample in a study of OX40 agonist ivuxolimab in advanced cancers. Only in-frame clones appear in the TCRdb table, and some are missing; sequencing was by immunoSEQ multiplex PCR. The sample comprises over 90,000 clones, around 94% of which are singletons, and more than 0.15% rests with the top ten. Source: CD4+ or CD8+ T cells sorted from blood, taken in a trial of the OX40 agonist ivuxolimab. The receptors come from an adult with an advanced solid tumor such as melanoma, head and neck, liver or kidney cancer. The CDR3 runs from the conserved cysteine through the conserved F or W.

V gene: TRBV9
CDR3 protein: CASSVVTQGNYGYTF

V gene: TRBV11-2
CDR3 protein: CASSSQLADTEAFF

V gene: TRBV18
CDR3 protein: CASSPIQGSNTEAFF

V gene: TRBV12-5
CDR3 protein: CASAIRGGEYTGELFF

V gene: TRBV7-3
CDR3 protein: CASSLLELPNEQFF

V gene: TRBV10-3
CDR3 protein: CAIRRTEAYEQYF

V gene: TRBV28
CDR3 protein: CASSGGESTDTQYF

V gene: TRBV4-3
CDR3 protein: CASSQEMAGSQPQHF

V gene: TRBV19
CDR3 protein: CASTEGQRRGYTF

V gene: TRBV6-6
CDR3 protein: CASSYSGQSSYEQYF

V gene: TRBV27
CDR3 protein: CASSFRQGPNYGYTF

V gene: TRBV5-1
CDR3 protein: CASSLAGGPVGEQFF

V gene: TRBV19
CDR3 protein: CASSGRHGYYEQYF

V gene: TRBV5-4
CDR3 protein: CASSPGLAGPATDTQYF

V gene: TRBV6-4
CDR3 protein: CASSDGQGQWGYTF

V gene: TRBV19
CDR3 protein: CASSTMGVGTQYF

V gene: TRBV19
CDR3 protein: CATMPLGTPGANVLTF

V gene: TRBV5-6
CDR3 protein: CASSLGRVGSPLHF

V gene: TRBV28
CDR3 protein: CASSFVDRTYEQYF

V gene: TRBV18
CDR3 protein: CASSLGQGGDYEQYF